This T cell receptor (beta chain) came from a study of HIV-infected children after antiretroviral therapy interruption. Treatment of the sample: PENTA 11 planned treatment interruption arm or continuous ART arm. A 3' RACE protocol on RNA, with unique molecular identifiers, produced the TCR library. Each CDR3 protein gets one entry after TCRdb re-called the 3' RACE reads with MiXCR. Here the sample spans about 89,000 distinct CDR3 sequences, roughly 6.4% being singletons. This clonotype was recorded many times. This receptor was taken from a pool of human donors with HIV. The sequenced sample was CD45RA+ CD4+ T cells from PBMCs, pooled from several time points, obtained from a donor given antiretroviral therapy, either interrupted or continuous. The subset is: naive CD4+ CD45RA+ CD45RO- T cells.

The CDR3 sequence: CASSLGDRVSEQYF. CDR3 sequence (DNA): TGTGCCAGCAGTTTGGGGGACAGGGTATCCGAGCAGTACTTC. The J gene is TRBJ2-7, the V gene TRBV12-3 or TRBV12-4; 9 bases line up with TRBD1. Trimming at V came to 3 bases and at J to 6 bases, leaving 6 bases not matched to a gene. The CDR3 extends over 14 amino acids.